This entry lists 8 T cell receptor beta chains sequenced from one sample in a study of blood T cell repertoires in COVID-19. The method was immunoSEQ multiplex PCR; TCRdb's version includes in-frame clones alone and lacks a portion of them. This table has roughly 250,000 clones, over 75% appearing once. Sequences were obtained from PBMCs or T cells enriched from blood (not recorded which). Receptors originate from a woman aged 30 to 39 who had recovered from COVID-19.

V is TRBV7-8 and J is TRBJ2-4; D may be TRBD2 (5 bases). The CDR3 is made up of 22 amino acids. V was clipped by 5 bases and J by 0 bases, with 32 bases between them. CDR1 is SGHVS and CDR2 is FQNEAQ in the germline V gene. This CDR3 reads CASSLTRRRSGGLTVAKNIQYF. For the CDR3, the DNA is TGTGCCAGCAGCCTGACGAGGAGGCGGAGTGGCGGTTTGACGGTAGCCAAAAACATTCAGTACTTC.

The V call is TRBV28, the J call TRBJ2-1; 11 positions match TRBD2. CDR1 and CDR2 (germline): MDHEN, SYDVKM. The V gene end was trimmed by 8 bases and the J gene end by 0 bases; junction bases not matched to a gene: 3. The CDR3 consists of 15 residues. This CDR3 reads CASGSGGDSYNEQFF. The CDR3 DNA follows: TGTGCCAGCGGTAGCGGGGGGGACTCCTACAATGAGCAGTTCTTC.

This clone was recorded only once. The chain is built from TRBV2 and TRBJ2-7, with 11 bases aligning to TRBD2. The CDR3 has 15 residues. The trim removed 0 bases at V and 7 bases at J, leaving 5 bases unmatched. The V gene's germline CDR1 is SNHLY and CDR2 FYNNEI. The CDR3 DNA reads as TGTGCCAGCAGTGAAGCAATAGCGGGAGGGCAGGAGCAGTACTTC. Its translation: CASSEAIAGGQEQYF.

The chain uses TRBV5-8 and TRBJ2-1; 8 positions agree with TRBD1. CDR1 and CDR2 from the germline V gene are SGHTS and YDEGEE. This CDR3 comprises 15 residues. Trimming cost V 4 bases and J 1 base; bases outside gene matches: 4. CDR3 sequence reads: CASSPTGVSYNEQFF. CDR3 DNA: TGTGCCAGCAGCCCGACAGGGGTGTCCTACAATGAGCAGTTCTTC.

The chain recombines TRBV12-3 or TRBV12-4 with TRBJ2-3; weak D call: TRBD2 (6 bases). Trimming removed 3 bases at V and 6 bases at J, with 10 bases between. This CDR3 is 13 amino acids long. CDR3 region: CASSLGGVDTQYF. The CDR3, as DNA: TGTGCCAGCAGTTTGGGCGGGGTGGATACGCAGTATTTT.

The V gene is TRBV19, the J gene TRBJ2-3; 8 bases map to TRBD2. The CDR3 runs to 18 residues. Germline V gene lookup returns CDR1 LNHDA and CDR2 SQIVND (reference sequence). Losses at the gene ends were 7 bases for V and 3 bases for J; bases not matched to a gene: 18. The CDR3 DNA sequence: TGTGCCAGTACCGATCTAGCCGGGAGGGCCGGGGGTACAGATACGCAGTATTTT. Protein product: CASTDLAGRAGGTDTQYF.

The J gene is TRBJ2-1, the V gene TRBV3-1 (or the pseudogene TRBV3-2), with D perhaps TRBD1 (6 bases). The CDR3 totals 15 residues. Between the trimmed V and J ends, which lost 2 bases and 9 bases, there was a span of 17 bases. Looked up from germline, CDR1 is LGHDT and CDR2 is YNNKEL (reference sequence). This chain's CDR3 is CASSQIGGLAREQFF. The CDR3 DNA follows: TGTGCCAGCAGCCAAATAGGGGGTCTAGCCCGTGAGCAGTTCTTC.

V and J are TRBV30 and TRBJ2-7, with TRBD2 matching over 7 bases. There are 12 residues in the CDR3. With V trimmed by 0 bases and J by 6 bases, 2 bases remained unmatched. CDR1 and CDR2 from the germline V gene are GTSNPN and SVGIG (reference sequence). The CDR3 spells CAWSVGTIEQYF. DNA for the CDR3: TGTGCCTGGAGTGTAGGGACTATCGAGCAGTACTTC.